Listed here are 12 T cell receptor beta chains from one sample, sequenced in a study. MiXCR was run by TCRdb on the RT-PCR reads, yielding one entry per CDR3 protein. The table lists about 680,000 distinct CDR3 sequences, around 14% of them singletons. The sequenced material came from memory CD4+ T cells from blood. Receptors were obtained from a female donor in good health, serving as a healthy control.

The chain links TRBV9 to TRBJ2-3, with TRBD2 as a possible D gene (6 bases). CDR3 size: 16 residues. Germline lookup yields CDR1 SGDLS and CDR2 YYNGEE. Trimming left V 1 base short and J 0 bases short, with 12 bases between. In DNA, the CDR3 is TGTGCCAGCAGCGTAAGCTCGGAGGGAAGCACAGATACGCAGTATTTT. This translates into CASSVSSEGSTDTQYF. The complete variable domain, with remaining parts taken from reference TRBV9 and TRBJ2-3, reads DSGVTQTPKHLITATGQRVTLRCSPRSGDLSVYWYQQSLDQGLQFLIQYYNGEERAKGNILERFSAQQFPDLHSELNLSSLELGDSALYFCASSVSSEGSTDTQYFGPGTRLTVL.

This chain joins TRBV10-3 and TRBJ2-7; possibly TRBD1 or TRBD2 for D (5 bases each). V lost 8 bases to trimming and J lost 3 bases, with 8 bases between them. Germline values: CDR1 ENHRY, CDR2 SYGVKD. CDR3 size: 11 residues. The CDR3 nucleotides are TGTGCCATCGGGGGATTCTACGAGCAGTACTTC. Translated: CAIGGFYEQYF.

This clonotype came up a few times. The chain links TRBV5-1 to TRBJ2-3; 7 bases are shared with TRBD1. V dropped 0 bases and J dropped 6; count of bases not matched to a gene: 7. The CDR3 covers 15 residues. The germline V gene has CDR1 SGHRS and CDR2 YFSETQ. The CDR3 reads CASSLGRGQGDTQYF. CDR3 in DNA: TGCGCCAGCAGCTTGGGTAGGGGGCAAGGCGATACGCAGTATTTT.

V is TRBV6-5 and J is TRBJ2-4, with D perhaps matching TRBD1 (5 bases). This CDR3 is built from 15 residues. The V and J ends lost 2 bases and 7 bases respectively, with 15 bases between them. The germline V gene encodes CDR1 MNHEY and CDR2 SVGAGI. The DNA of the CDR3 is TGTGCCAGCAGTTACCAGGGCAGCCTACGGAACATTCAGTACTTC. Encoded protein: CASSYQGSLRNIQYF.

This clonotype was seen more than once but under ten times. The J gene is TRBJ2-6, the V gene TRBV4-3; the match to TRBD2 covers 9 bases. V shed 4 bases, J shed 4 bases, and the junction held 5 bases outside the gene matches. In germline, CDR1 is LGHNA, CDR2 YSLEER. The CDR3 totals 16 residues. The CDR3 spells CASSPAGGAGANVLTF. CDR3 nucleotides: TGCGCCAGCAGCCCAGCGGGGGGAGCCGGGGCCAACGTCCTGACTTTC.

V and J are TRBV20-1 and TRBJ1-5, with no clear D. CDR3 length: 15 amino acids. Germline CDR1 and CDR2: DFQATT and SNEGSKA (reference sequence). Trimming shortened V by 3 bases and J by 0 bases, and 12 bases separated the two germline ends. As DNA, the CDR3 is TGCAGTGCTAGCTTAGACTCTACTAGCAATCAGCCCCAGCATTTT. Translating gives CSASLDSTSNQPQHF.

V gene TRBV5-1 combines with J gene TRBJ1-5; 12 bases fit TRBD1. Germline V gives CDR1 SGHRS, CDR2 YFSETQ. This CDR3 spans 18 amino acids. V gave up 4 bases and J gave up 6 bases; unmatched junction bases: 14. The CDR3 reads CASSKGTGGRRWGQPQHF. The DNA for the CDR3 is TGCGCCAGCAGCAAGGGGACAGGGGGCAGACGGTGGGGTCAGCCCCAGCATTTT.

V is TRBV6-2 or TRBV6-3 and J is TRBJ1-5; 11 bases fit TRBD1. CDR3 length: 16 residues. CDR1 and CDR2 from the germline V gene are MNHEY and SVGEGT. V lost 5 bases, J lost 8 bases, and 11 bases stayed unmatched. The CDR3 sequence is CASSPRTGGFMEPQHF. The CDR3 DNA sequence: TGTGCCAGCAGTCCGAGGACAGGGGGCTTTATGGAGCCCCAGCATTTT.

Only a few counts were recorded for this clonotype. J is TRBJ2-7 and V is TRBV5-5, with 9 nucleotides matching TRBD2. The germline gives CDR1 SGHKS, CDR2 YYEKEE (reference sequence). This CDR3 has 16 residues. The junction had 10 bases not matched to a gene; V was cut back by 4 bases and J by 2 bases. The CDR3 DNA follows: TGTGCCAGCAGCCCAAGCGTAGCGGGAGAAGCCTACGAGCAGTACTTC. Protein: CASSPSVAGEAYEQYF.

This clonotype was detected only a few times. The chain joins TRBV7-2 to TRBJ2-7; 7 bases fit TRBD1. The V gene's germline CDR1 is SGHTA and CDR2 FQGNSA. This CDR3 region has 12 residues. J gave up 11 bases and V 5 bases, and 9 bases lay outside the gene matches. Written as DNA, the CDR3 is TGTGCCAGCAGCCCACCGGTAGGGGGCAAGTACTTC. Residues: CASSPPVGGKYF. Combining the CDR3 with reference TRBV7-2 and TRBJ2-7 gives the whole variable domain GAGVSQSPSNKVTEKGKDVELRCDPISGHTALYWYRQSLGQGLEFLIYFQGNSAPDKSGLPSDRFSAERTGGSVSTLTIQRTQQEDSAVYLCASSPPVGGKYFGPGTRLTVT.

The table lists this clonotype with a few counts. V is TRBV7-2 and J is TRBJ1-5; 9 bases agree with TRBD1. There are 16 residues in the CDR3. The V segment lost 4 bases and the J segment 1 base; nucleotides outside the gene matches: 5. Germline V lookup: CDR1 SGHTA, CDR2 FQGNSA. For the CDR3, the DNA is TGTGCCAGCAGCTCTACAGGGGGCTGGAGCAATCAGCCCCAGCATTTT. Protein product: CASSSTGGWSNQPQHF.

This clonotype was recorded at least ten times. This sequence joins TRBV5-1 and TRBJ2-3, with 7 bases that match TRBD2. The germline gives CDR1 SGHRS, CDR2 YFSETQ. This CDR3 contains 17 residues. V was clipped by 1 base and J by 2 bases; unmatched bases: 10. CDR3 in DNA: TGCGCCAGCAGCTTGTACGCCGGGACTACGTCCACAGATACGCAGTATTTT. Translation gives CASSLYAGTTSTDTQYF.